The clone carrying this T cell receptor (beta chain) showed up just once. Its antigen is not identified. CDR1 is LGHNT, CDR2 FRNRAP, per germline. Trimming cost V 1 base and J 7 bases; bases outside gene matches: 6. The CDR3 sequence is 15 residues long. Random hexamers were used to reverse transcribe the RNA input (roughly 0.5 to 1 ug). TCRdb recomputed calls from the immunoSEQ multiplex PCR reads with MiXCR, one row per CDR3 protein. The table has 130,000 or so distinct CDR3 sequences, 85% to 95% seen once. These data come from a study of CD8 T cells in Susac syndrome. Study-level findings and limits: The study admitted that it had a relatively small number of individuals in its TCR sequencing and HLA analysis.

V gene TRBV12-5 combines with J gene TRBJ2-1; 8 bases are a match to TRBD1. The specimen was CD4+ T cells from PBMCs. The clonotype was recovered from a human donor with multiple sclerosis. Here the CDR3 reads CASGLDRGSWNEQFF. The CDR3 nucleotides read TGTGCTAGTGGTTTGGACAGGGGGAGTTGGAATGAGCAGTTCTTC.